This is a list of T cell receptor beta chains from one sample in a study of response to subunit inactivated influenza vaccine. One entry per CDR3 protein, called by TCRdb with MiXCR from the RT-PCR reads. This table has 550,000 to 800,000 distinct CDR3 sequences, 15% to 19% appearing once. This material consisted of PBMCs from blood, taken 11 to 12 days after vaccination. These receptor sequences come from a man in his fifties who received an inactivated influenza vaccine. Each CDR3 is given with its conserved first and last residue. D genes are given only for firm matches.

TRBV7-9	TRBD1	TRBJ1-2	CASSPGDRAGGYTF
TRBV18	-	TRBJ2-3	CASSPGVRGGTDTQYF
TRBV9	-	TRBJ2-5	CASSGKDTQETQYF
TRBV29-1	-	TRBJ2-7	CSAAAGQSHEQYF
TRBV14	TRBD2	TRBJ2-1	CASSVGTSANNEQFF
TRBV18	-	TRBJ1-1	CASSPPARPEAFF
TRBV5-1	-	TRBJ1-1	CASSLGGQNTEAFF
TRBV9	TRBD1	TRBJ2-1	CASSVMGQSPEGEQFF
TRBV20-1	-	TRBJ2-3	CSASRSEDTQYF
TRBV5-1	-	TRBJ1-5	CASSLEGGAAQHF
TRBV7-9	TRBD1	TRBJ2-7	CASSSPPDRASYEQYF
TRBV3-1	TRBD1	TRBJ2-5	CASSPTGEETQYF
TRBV5-1	TRBD1	TRBJ2-7	CASSLGGTGASYEQYF
TRBV20-1	-	TRBJ2-7	CSATKTYEQYF
TRBV28	-	TRBJ2-1	CASSLPRSGSYNEQFF
TRBV6-4	TRBD1	TRBJ2-1	CAIRQGSSGEQFF
TRBV10-3	TRBD1	TRBJ1-5	CAIGQGDNQPQHF
TRBV20-1	TRBD2	TRBJ2-7	CSARGLATGEQYF
TRBV10-3	-	TRBJ2-3	CANGQRLDTQYF
TRBV9	-	TRBJ2-5	CASSPTWGRSETQYF
TRBV5-1	-	TRBJ2-7	CASRRPPNEQYF
TRBV20-1	-	TRBJ2-3	CSARPRQANTDTQYF
TRBV4-2	-	TRBJ1-5	CASSHRLGSQPQHF
TRBV20-1	-	TRBJ2-1	CSARVKGRAYNEQFF
TRBV5-1	TRBD1	TRBJ2-1	CASSLGTGVAEQFF
TRBV10-3	TRBD1	TRBJ2-3	CAIGGQSTDTQYF
TRBV12-3/TRBV12-4	TRBD1	TRBJ2-7	CASNSRQGKIYEQYF
TRBV6-4	-	TRBJ1-5	CASSEGGDQPQHF
TRBV6-2/TRBV6-3	TRBD2	TRBJ2-7	CASKTSGFSYEQYF
TRBV28	-	TRBJ1-5	CASSPIRQFLKEQPQHF
TRBV7-3	TRBD2	TRBJ2-2	CASSLLAGGRNTGELFF
TRBV10-3	TRBD2	TRBJ2-2	CAISLTSAVGELFF
TRBV7-9	-	TRBJ2-7	CASSRIGSSYEQYF
TRBV10-2	-	TRBJ2-6	CASSPRPSGANVLTF
TRBV4-3	TRBD1	TRBJ1-1	CASSPEGDREAFF
TRBV12-3/TRBV12-4	TRBD1	TRBJ1-6	CASSLYRGSYNSPLHF
TRBV7-8	TRBD1	TRBJ1-4	CASSEGGQLNEKLFF
TRBV5-1	-	TRBJ2-7	CASSLAGRSIRYF
TRBV4-1	TRBD1	TRBJ2-7	CASSKGGTGFPYEQYF
TRBV20-1	-	TRBJ2-4	CSAGASGAKNIQYF